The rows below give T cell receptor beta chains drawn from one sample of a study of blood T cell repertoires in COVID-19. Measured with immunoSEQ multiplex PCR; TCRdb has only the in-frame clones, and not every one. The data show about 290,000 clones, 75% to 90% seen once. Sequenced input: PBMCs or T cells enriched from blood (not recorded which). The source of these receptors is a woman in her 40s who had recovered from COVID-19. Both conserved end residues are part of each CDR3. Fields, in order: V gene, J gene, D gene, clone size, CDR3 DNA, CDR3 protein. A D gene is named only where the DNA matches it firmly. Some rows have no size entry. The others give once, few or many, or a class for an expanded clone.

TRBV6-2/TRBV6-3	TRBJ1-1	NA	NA	TGTGCCAGCCGCCTCTGGCCAAACACTGAAGCTTTCTTT	CASRLWPNTEAFF
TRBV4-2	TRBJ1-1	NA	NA	TGTGCCAGCAGCCAGGCAACTGGGGGCTTTTCTGAAGCTTTCTTT	CASSQATGGFSEAFF
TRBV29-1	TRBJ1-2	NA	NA	TGCAGCGTTTCCGGGGGTTTCCCGAACTATGGCTACACCTTC	CSVSGGFPNYGYTF
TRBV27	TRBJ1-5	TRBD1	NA	TGTGCCAGCAGTTCGCACGGGACAGGGAATCAGCCCCAGCATTTT	CASSSHGTGNQPQHF
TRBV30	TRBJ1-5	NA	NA	TGTGCCTGGACACCCCCGACAGGTCATCAGCCCCAGCATTTT	CAWTPPTGHQPQHF
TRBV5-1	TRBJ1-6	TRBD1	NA	TGCGCCAGCAGCTCCTCGACAGGGTTGGATTCACCCCTCCACTTT	CASSSSTGLDSPLHF
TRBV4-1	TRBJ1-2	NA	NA	TGCGCCAGCAGCCAAGATCAGGCAGGGCGGTTCTACACCTTC	CASSQDQAGRFYTF
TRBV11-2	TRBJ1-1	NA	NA	TGTGCCAGCAGCTCTTGGGCCGGGGACACTGAAGCTTTCTTT	CASSSWAGDTEAFF
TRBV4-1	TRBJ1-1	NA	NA	TGCGCCAGCAGCCAAGATCGGGGGAAAACTGAAGCTTTCTTT	CASSQDRGKTEAFF
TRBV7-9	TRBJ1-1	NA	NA	TGTGCCAGCGTCCGGGGGGCTATAGGTGGCTCTGAAGCTTTCTTT	CASVRGAIGGSEAFF
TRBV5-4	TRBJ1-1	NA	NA	TGTGCCAGCAGCGGGCAACAGGGAACTGAAGCTTTCTTT	CASSGQQGTEAFF
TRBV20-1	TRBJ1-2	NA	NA	TGCAGTGCTAGTTCCGCGGAAAACTATGGCTACACCTTC	CSASSAENYGYTF
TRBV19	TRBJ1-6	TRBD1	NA	TGTGCCAGTAGCCGCGGGACAGGGAGAGGTGCCCTCCACTTT	CASSRGTGRGALHF
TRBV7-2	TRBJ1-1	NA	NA	TGTGCCAGCAGGTCAGTTCGGGGTCTCACTGAAGCTTTCTTT	CASRSVRGLTEAFF
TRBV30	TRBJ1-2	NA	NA	TGTGCCTGGAATAGACACCCGTTAGCTAACTATGGCTACACCTTC	CAWNRHPLANYGYTF
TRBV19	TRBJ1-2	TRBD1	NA	TGTGCCAGTAGTTATAAGGGACAGACCTATGGCTACACCTTC	CASSYKGQTYGYTF
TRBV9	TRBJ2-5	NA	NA	TGTGCCAGCAGCGTAGGAGCGGGCCAAGCCCAAGAGACCCAGTACTTC	CASSVGAGQAQETQYF
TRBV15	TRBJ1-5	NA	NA	TGTGCCACCAGCAGAGAGGGCAGGGGTAGCAATCAGCCCCAGCATTTT	CATSREGRGSNQPQHF
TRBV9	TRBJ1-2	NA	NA	TGTGCCAGCAGCGTAGACTCGAACTATGGCTACACCTTC	CASSVDSNYGYTF
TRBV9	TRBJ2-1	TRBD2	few	TGTGCCAGCAGCGGAGTTGGGGGGAGGGACGGTGAGCAGTTCTTC	CASSGVGGRDGEQFF
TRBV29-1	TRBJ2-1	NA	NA	TGCAGCGTTGTCTTCCTCGGTGAGCAGTTCTTC	CSVVFLGEQFF
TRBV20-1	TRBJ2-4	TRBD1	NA	TGCAGTGCGCAAGGGACAGCCATTCAGTACTTC	CSAQGTAIQYF
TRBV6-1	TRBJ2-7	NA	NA	TGTGCCAGCAGTGAACCCGTTAGCTACGAGCAGTACTTC	CASSEPVSYEQYF
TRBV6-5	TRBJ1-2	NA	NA	TGTGCCAGCAGTTACTCTCCGGTTAACTATGGCTACACCTTC	CASSYSPVNYGYTF
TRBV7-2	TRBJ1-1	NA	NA	TGTGCCAGCAGCTTTTTAGGGGGGGCCACTGAAGCTTTCTTT	CASSFLGGATEAFF
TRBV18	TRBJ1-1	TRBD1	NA	TGTGCCAGCTCACGACAGGGAAACACTGAAGCTTTCTTT	CASSRQGNTEAFF
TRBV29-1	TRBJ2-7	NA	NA	TGCAGCGCCGAGGCCAGCCAGGGCTACGAGCAGTACTTC	CSAEASQGYEQYF
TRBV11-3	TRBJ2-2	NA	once	TGTGCCAGCAGCTTCTCGGGTGTGGACACCGGGGAGCTGTTTTTT	CASSFSGVDTGELFF
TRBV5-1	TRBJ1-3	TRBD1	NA	TGCGCCAGCCGCCCGGTAGGGGGCCGCTCTGGAAACACCATATATTTT	CASRPVGGRSGNTIYF
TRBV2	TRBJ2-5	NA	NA	TGTGCCAGCAACCTCGGTCGGGTCTTGCAAGAGACCCAGTACTTC	CASNLGRVLQETQYF
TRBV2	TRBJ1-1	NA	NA	TGTGCATGGAGTAACACTGAAGCTTTCTTT	CAWSNTEAFF
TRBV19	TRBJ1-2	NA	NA	TGTGCCAGTAGTATTACAGGCCTTGGAGGCTACACCTTC	CASSITGLGGYTF
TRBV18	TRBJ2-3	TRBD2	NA	TGTGCCAGCTCACCACTTAGGACTAGCGGGAGGGGCACAGATACGCAGTATTTT	CASSPLRTSGRGTDTQYF
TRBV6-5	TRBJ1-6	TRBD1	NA	TGTGCCAGCGTCGGACAGGTCTACGATCCCCTCCACTTT	CASVGQVYDPLHF
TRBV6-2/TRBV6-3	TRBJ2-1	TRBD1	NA	TGTGCCAGCAGTTCCTCCCCCTTCCGACAGGGTGGCCCCTACAATGAGCAGTTCTTC	CASSSSPFRQGGPYNEQFF
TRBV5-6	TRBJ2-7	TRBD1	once	TGTGCCAGCAGCTTGACAGGGGTCTACGAGCAGTACTTC	CASSLTGVYEQYF
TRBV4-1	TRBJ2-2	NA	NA	TGCGCCAGCAGCCAAGGTCATTCCACGAACACCGGGGAGCTGTTTTTT	CASSQGHSTNTGELFF
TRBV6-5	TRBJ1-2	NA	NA	TGTGCCAGCACCCCCGGGACCTCCGGGGGCTATGGCTACACCTTC	CASTPGTSGGYGYTF
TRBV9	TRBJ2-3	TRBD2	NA	TGTGCCAGCAGCCCCGGGGGGAGGGCAGATACGCAGTATTTT	CASSPGGRADTQYF
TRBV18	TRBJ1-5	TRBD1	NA	TGTGCCAGCTCACCGGACAGGCTCAATCAGCCCCAGCATTTT	CASSPDRLNQPQHF
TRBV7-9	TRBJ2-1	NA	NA	TGTGCCAGCAGCTTATCCGGGAATGAGCAGTTCTTC	CASSLSGNEQFF
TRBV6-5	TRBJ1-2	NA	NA	TGTGCCAGCAGTTACGGGGCCTCTAACTATGGCTACACCTTC	CASSYGASNYGYTF
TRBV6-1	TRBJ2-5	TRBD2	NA	TGTGCCAGCAGTGAATCGGCTAGCGGGCAAGAGACCCAGTACTTC	CASSESASGQETQYF
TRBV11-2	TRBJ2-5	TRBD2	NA	TGTGCCAGCAGCTTAGGCGGGGGGGCGGAGACCCAGTACTTC	CASSLGGGAETQYF
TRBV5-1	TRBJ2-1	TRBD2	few	TGCGCCAGCAGCCCCACTGGGGGGGGATACAATGAGCAGTTCTTC	CASSPTGGGYNEQFF
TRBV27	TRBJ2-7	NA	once	TGTGCCAGCAGACCGACAGGAATCACCTACGAGCAGTACTTC	CASRPTGITYEQYF
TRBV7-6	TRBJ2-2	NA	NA	TGTGCCAGCAGCTTAGGGGCGCTTGCCGGGGAGCTGTTTTTT	CASSLGALAGELFF
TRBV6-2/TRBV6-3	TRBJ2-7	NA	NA	TGTGCCAGCAGTTACTTCAGTTTCTCCTACGAGCAGTACTTC	CASSYFSFSYEQYF
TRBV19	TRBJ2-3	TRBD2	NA	TGTGCCAGTAGTCCCCCTAGCGGGAGAGGGTTAGGCACAGATACGCAGTATTTT	CASSPPSGRGLGTDTQYF
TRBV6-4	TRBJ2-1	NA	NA	TGTGCCAGCAGCGGACTAGGGGGGGATGAGCAGTTCTTC	CASSGLGGDEQFF
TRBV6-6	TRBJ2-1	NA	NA	TGTGCCAGCAGTTACTCTTGGGGCAGGGCGCACAATGAGCAGTTCTTC	CASSYSWGRAHNEQFF
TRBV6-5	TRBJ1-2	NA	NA	TGTGCCTGCCATGCGGGGGCATTTGGCTACACCTTC	CACHAGAFGYTF
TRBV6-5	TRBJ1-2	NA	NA	TGTGCCAGCAAGAAGACAGCAAAGTATGGCTACACCTTC	CASKKTAKYGYTF
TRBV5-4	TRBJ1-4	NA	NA	TGTGCCAGCAGCTTGCAGGGCCAGGCTAATGAAAAACTGTTTTTT	CASSLQGQANEKLFF
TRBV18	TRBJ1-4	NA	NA	TGTGCCAGCTCACCACGAGGTTATGAAAAACTGTTTTTT	CASSPRGYEKLFF